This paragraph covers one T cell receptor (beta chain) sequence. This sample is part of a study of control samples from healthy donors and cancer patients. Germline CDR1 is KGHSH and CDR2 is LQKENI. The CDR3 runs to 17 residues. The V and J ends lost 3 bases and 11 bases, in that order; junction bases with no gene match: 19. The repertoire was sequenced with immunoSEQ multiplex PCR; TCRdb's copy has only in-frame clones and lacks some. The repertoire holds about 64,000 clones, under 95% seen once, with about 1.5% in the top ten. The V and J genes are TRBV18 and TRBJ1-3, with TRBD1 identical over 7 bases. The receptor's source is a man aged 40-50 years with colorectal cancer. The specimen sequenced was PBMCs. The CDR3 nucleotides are TGTGCCAGCTCACCGGCAGGACAGGCCTCTAATCGGCGTCCCATATATTTT. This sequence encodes CASSPAGQASNRRPIYF. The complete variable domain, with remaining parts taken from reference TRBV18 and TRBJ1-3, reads NAGVMQNPRHLVRRRGQEARLRCSPMKGHSHVYWYRQLPEEGLKFMVYLQKENIIDESGMPKERFSAEFPKEGPSILRIQQVVRGDSAAYFCASSPAGQASNRRPIYFGEGSWLTVV.